This T cell receptor (beta chain) derives from a study of identical twins. Study observations and caveats: Cord blood's abundant beta clonotypes had fewer insertions, unlike memory repertoires.

TCRdb passed the 5' RACE reads through MiXCR, listing each CDR3 protein once. This table holds approximately 600,000 distinct CDR3 sequences, roughly 7.2% found once. Germline V gives CDR1 DFQATT, CDR2 SNEGSKA (reference sequence). The CDR3 covers 14 residues. The sample holds many counts of this clonotype. Its antigen is currently unknown. These data were also reused for a study on yellow fever vaccine responses in identical twins.

The origin of this receptor is a woman between 18 and 30 years old in good health. The sequenced sample was PBMCs. V usage is TRBV20-1 and J usage is TRBJ2-1; D is perhaps TRBD2 (6 bases). DNA of the CDR3: TGCAGACCAACCCCCGGGGGACCCTACAATGAGCAGTTCTTC. Its translation is CRPTPGGPYNEQFF.